This T cell receptor (beta chain) was captured in a study of T-cell reconstitution after alpha-beta-depleted transplantation in children. Comments on this clonotype: A read error is possible here, since a much larger clone lies one base away.

Preparation of the TCRbeta library was carried out with unique molecular identifiers. TCRdb re-derived calls from the PCR reads in MiXCR, one entry per CDR3 protein. The sample holds approximately 200,000 distinct CDR3 sequences; about 15% are singletons and the top ten take approximately 13%. V lost 8 bases and J 9 bases, leaving 14 bases between the germline ends. The V gene's germline CDR1 is SGHVS and CDR2 FQNEAQ. This CDR3 has 12 amino acids. This TCR derives from a human donor who donated a stem cell graft to a child with acute lymphoblastic leukemia. This specimen was PBMCs from the stem cell graft donor, taken from the stem cell graft. V gene TRBV7-8 combines with J gene TRBJ2-1; either TRBD1 or TRBD2 may supply D (6 bases each). The CDR3 nucleotides are TGTGCCAGCCGCCGCGGAGGGGGTGAGCAGTTCTTC. Its protein is CASRRGGGEQFF.